This T cell receptor beta chain is drawn from a study of graft-versus-host responses after intestinal transplantation. In the study overall: Tacrolimus plus steroids were given to all recipients for 3 to 4 years, preceded by anti-thymocyte globulin induction.

The CDR3 totals 14 residues. The V end was cut by 6 bases, the J end by 3 bases, with 11 bases between. Germline values: CDR1 MNHNS, CDR2 SASEGT. Only in-frame clones appear in the TCRdb table, and some are missing; sequencing was by immunoSEQ multiplex PCR. The sample contains 80,000 to 90,000 clones, 85% to 90% of which appear only once. Notes on the study in general: Graft-versus-host to host-versus-graft clonal ratios in allografts were high in patients with graft-donor T cell macrochimerism. GvH clones were found in recipient marrow; some appeared first in ileum or blood.

Turning to this clone: Its antigen remains unknown.

Sequenced here: unstimulated CD4+ T cells sorted from spleen or lymph node cells, sampled before intestinal transplant. This clonotype was obtained from a human donor who received an intestinal transplant. This sequence joins TRBV6-1 and TRBJ1-4; TRBD1 is a possible D gene (5 bases). The CDR3, as DNA: TGTGCCAGCAGGGCCGGGGGGTCTAATGAAAAACTGTTTTTT. Translation gives CASRAGGSNEKLFF.